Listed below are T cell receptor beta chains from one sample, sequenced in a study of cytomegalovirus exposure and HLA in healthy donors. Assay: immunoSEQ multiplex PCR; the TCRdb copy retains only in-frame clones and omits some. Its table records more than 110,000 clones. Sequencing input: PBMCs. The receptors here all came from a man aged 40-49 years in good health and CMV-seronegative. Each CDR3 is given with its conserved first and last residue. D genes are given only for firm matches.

CDR3aa: CASSLSPLRSTDTQYF; CDR3nt: TGTGCCAGCAGCTTGTCTCCACTTCGGAGTACAGATACGCAGTATTTT; v_gene: TRBV5-8; j_gene: TRBJ2-3; d_gene: .
CDR3aa: CSVEGRDRQETQYF; CDR3nt: TGCAGCGTTGAAGGCAGGGACAGACAAGAGACCCAGTACTTC; v_gene: TRBV29-1; j_gene: TRBJ2-5; d_gene: TRBD1
CDR3aa: CASSQEKALAGSMSGELFF; CDR3nt: TGCGCCAGCAGCCAAGAAAAAGCGCTAGCGGGGTCCATGTCCGGGGAGCTGTTTTTT; v_gene: TRBV4-1; j_gene: TRBJ2-2; d_gene: TRBD2
CDR3aa: CASSGGSSYNEQFF; CDR3nt: TGCGCCAGCAGCGGGGGCTCTTCCTACAATGAGCAGTTCTTC; v_gene: TRBV5-1; j_gene: TRBJ2-1; d_gene: .
CDR3aa: CASSLASADGETQYF; CDR3nt: TGCGCCAGCAGCTTGGCCTCAGCGGATGGAGAGACCCAGTACTTC; v_gene: TRBV5-1; j_gene: TRBJ2-5; d_gene: .
CDR3aa: CASSLTGTGGDEQFF; CDR3nt: TGTGCCAGCAGCTTAACAGGGACAGGGGGCGATGAGCAGTTCTTC; v_gene: TRBV7-3; j_gene: TRBJ2-1; d_gene: TRBD1
CDR3aa: CAMRTSGVNNEQFF; CDR3nt: TGTGCCATGAGGACTAGCGGGGTTAACAATGAGCAGTTCTTC; v_gene: TRBV10-3; j_gene: TRBJ2-1; d_gene: TRBD2
CDR3aa: CASSRDGSNQPQHF; CDR3nt: TGTGCCAGCTCGCGCGACGGGAGCAATCAGCCCCAGCATTTT; v_gene: TRBV18; j_gene: TRBJ1-5; d_gene: .
CDR3aa: CASSIGTGGVYEQYF; CDR3nt: TGTGCCAGTAGTATAGGGACAGGGGGCGTTTACGAGCAGTACTTC; v_gene: TRBV19; j_gene: TRBJ2-7; d_gene: TRBD1
CDR3aa: CASSERGGPTGELFF; CDR3nt: TGTGCCAGCAGCGAGCGGGGGGGCCCCACCGGGGAGCTGTTTTTT; v_gene: TRBV11-2; j_gene: TRBJ2-2; d_gene: TRBD2
CDR3aa: CASSLLQATETQYF; CDR3nt: TGCGCCAGCAGCTTGCTCCAGGCCACTGAGACCCAGTACTTC; v_gene: TRBV5-1; j_gene: TRBJ2-5; d_gene: .
CDR3aa: CASSADTDYGYTF; CDR3nt: TGTGCCAGCAGTGCGGACACCGACTATGGCTACACCTTC; v_gene: TRBV6-6; j_gene: TRBJ1-2; d_gene: .
CDR3aa: CASSLVGVGYTF; CDR3nt: TGTGCCAGCAGCTTAGTCGGGGTTGGCTACACCTTC; v_gene: TRBV7-2; j_gene: TRBJ1-2; d_gene: .
CDR3aa: CASSLAGSHNSPLHF; CDR3nt: TGTGCCAGCAGCTTAGCAGGGTCCCATAATTCACCCCTCCACTTT; v_gene: TRBV13; j_gene: TRBJ1-6; d_gene: .
CDR3aa: CASSSGQGLYEQYF; CDR3nt: TGTGCCAGTAGTTCAGGCCAGGGCCTCTACGAGCAGTACTTC; v_gene: TRBV19; j_gene: TRBJ2-7; d_gene: .
CDR3aa: CASSSYRVNTEAFF; CDR3nt: TGTGCCAGCAGTTCCTACAGGGTGAACACTGAAGCTTTCTTT; v_gene: TRBV7-2; j_gene: TRBJ1-1; d_gene: .
CDR3aa: CASSLLNQPQHF; CDR3nt: TGTGCCAGCAGTTTACTGAATCAGCCCCAGCATTTT; v_gene: TRBV28; j_gene: TRBJ1-5; d_gene: .
CDR3aa: CASSYDRLQGGYTF; CDR3nt: TGTGCCAGCAGTTACGACAGGCTCCAGGGTGGCTACACCTTC; v_gene: TRBV6-5; j_gene: TRBJ1-2; d_gene: .
CDR3aa: CASSQEISNTGELFF; CDR3nt: TGCGCCAGCAGCCAAGAAATATCGAACACCGGGGAGCTGTTTTTT; v_gene: TRBV4-1; j_gene: TRBJ2-2; d_gene: .
CDR3aa: CASSLGLASEQFF; CDR3nt: TGTGCCAGCAGCTTAGGCTTAGCGTCAGAGCAGTTCTTC; v_gene: TRBV11-2; j_gene: TRBJ2-1; d_gene: .
CDR3aa: CATSRDISPLHF; CDR3nt: TGTGCCACCAGCAGAGATATTTCACCCCTCCACTTT; v_gene: TRBV15; j_gene: TRBJ1-6; d_gene: .
CDR3aa: CASSPATSAYEQYF; CDR3nt: TGCGCCAGCAGCCCGGCGACCAGCGCCTACGAGCAGTACTTC; v_gene: TRBV5-1; j_gene: TRBJ2-7; d_gene: .
CDR3aa: CASSTGLGGRETQYF; CDR3nt: TGTGCCAGTAGTACCGGACTAGGGGGACGGGAGACCCAGTACTTC; v_gene: TRBV19; j_gene: TRBJ2-5; d_gene: .
CDR3aa: CASALRDRSYEQYF; CDR3nt: TGTGCTAGTGCCCTGCGGGACAGGTCCTACGAGCAGTACTTC; v_gene: TRBV12-5; j_gene: TRBJ2-7; d_gene: TRBD1
CDR3aa: CASSYGQGQKLFF; CDR3nt: TGTGCCAGCAGCTATGGACAGGGCCAAAAACTGTTTTTT; v_gene: TRBV7-7; j_gene: TRBJ1-4; d_gene: TRBD1
CDR3aa: CASSFGTVSNQPQHF; CDR3nt: TGTGCCAGCAGCTTTGGGACAGTCAGCAATCAGCCCCAGCATTTT; v_gene: TRBV7-2; j_gene: TRBJ1-5; d_gene: TRBD1
CDR3aa: CSVVNRPTGELFF; CDR3nt: TGCAGCGTTGTGAACAGGCCCACCGGGGAGCTGTTTTTT; v_gene: TRBV29-1; j_gene: TRBJ2-2; d_gene: .
CDR3aa: CASSQMSGGSDEQYF; CDR3nt: TGTGCCAGCAGTCAAATGTCGGGGGGCTCCGACGAGCAGTACTTC; v_gene: TRBV28; j_gene: TRBJ2-7; d_gene: .
CDR3aa: CASRDKMNTEAFF; CDR3nt: TGTGCCAGTAGGGACAAAATGAACACTGAAGCTTTCTTT; v_gene: TRBV19; j_gene: TRBJ1-1; d_gene: .
CDR3aa: CASSSRGQGARTEAFF; CDR3nt: TGTGCCAGCAGCTCCCGAGGACAGGGGGCGCGGACTGAAGCTTTCTTT; v_gene: TRBV7-9; j_gene: TRBJ1-1; d_gene: TRBD1
CDR3aa: CASSQGDGEVETQYF; CDR3nt: TGTGCCAGCAGCCAGGGGGACGGGGAGGTGGAGACCCAGTACTTC; v_gene: TRBV4-2; j_gene: TRBJ2-5; d_gene: .
CDR3aa: CASNQGASQPQHF; CDR3nt: TGTGCCAGCAATCAGGGGGCGAGTCAGCCCCAGCATTTT; v_gene: TRBV6-6; j_gene: TRBJ1-5; d_gene: TRBD1
CDR3aa: CASSLFAGAGTGELFF; CDR3nt: TGTGCCAGCAGCTTATTCGCGGGGGCTGGCACCGGGGAGCTGTTTTTT; v_gene: TRBV7-3; j_gene: TRBJ2-2; d_gene: .
CDR3aa: CASSDLWNTEAFF; CDR3nt: TGTGCCAGCAGTGATCTCTGGAACACTGAAGCTTTCTTT; v_gene: TRBV6-1; j_gene: TRBJ1-1; d_gene: .
CDR3aa: CASSGGVRQGYEQYF; CDR3nt: TGTGCCAGCAGCGGGGGGGTTAGACAGGGCTACGAGCAGTACTTC; v_gene: TRBV9; j_gene: TRBJ2-7; d_gene: .
CDR3aa: CASSPSGGGTDTQYF; CDR3nt: TGTGCCAGCAGCCCTAGCGGGGGAGGCACAGATACGCAGTATTTT; v_gene: TRBV7-2; j_gene: TRBJ2-3; d_gene: TRBD2
CDR3aa: CASSSGGGASADTQYF; CDR3nt: TGCGCCAGCAGCTCGGGAGGGGGGGCCAGTGCAGATACGCAGTATTTT; v_gene: TRBV5-1; j_gene: TRBJ2-3; d_gene: TRBD2
CDR3aa: CASSQEPTGSSYEQYF; CDR3nt: TGTGCCAGCAGCCAAGAGCCGACAGGGAGCTCCTACGAGCAGTACTTC; v_gene: TRBV14; j_gene: TRBJ2-7; d_gene: TRBD1
CDR3aa: CATTGGALYEQYF; CDR3nt: TGTGCCACCACCGGGGGGGCCCTCTACGAGCAGTACTTC; v_gene: TRBV28; j_gene: TRBJ2-7; d_gene: TRBD2
CDR3aa: CASSPTVQKTQYF; CDR3nt: TGTGCCAGCAGTCCCACGGTCCAAAAGACCCAGTACTTC; v_gene: TRBV25-1; j_gene: TRBJ2-5; d_gene: .
CDR3aa: CASRGGSDEAFF; CDR3nt: TGTGCCAGTCGAGGAGGGAGCGATGAAGCTTTCTTT; v_gene: TRBV19; j_gene: TRBJ1-1; d_gene: .
CDR3aa: CASSFPLSESVTGELFF; CDR3nt: TGTGCCAGCAGTTTTCCCCTCTCCGAGTCCGTCACCGGGGAGCTGTTTTTT; v_gene: TRBV28; j_gene: TRBJ2-2; d_gene: .
CDR3aa: CASSYSSSRGQGYTF; CDR3nt: TGTGCCAGCAGTTACTCGAGTTCTAGGGGGCAAGGCTACACCTTC; v_gene: TRBV6-5; j_gene: TRBJ1-2; d_gene: TRBD1
CDR3aa: CASSLEGGANEKLFF; CDR3nt: TGTGCCAGCAGCTTAGAAGGGGGGGCTAATGAAAAACTGTTTTTT; v_gene: TRBV7-6; j_gene: TRBJ1-4; d_gene: .
CDR3aa: CASSYSAGGPDTQYF; CDR3nt: TGTGCCAGCAGTTACTCGGCAGGGGGGCCAGATACGCAGTATTTT; v_gene: TRBV6-5; j_gene: TRBJ2-3; d_gene: .
CDR3aa: CASSAGDRGRDTIYF; CDR3nt: TGTGCCAGCAGTGCTGGGGACAGGGGTCGGGACACCATATATTTT; v_gene: TRBV6-5; j_gene: TRBJ1-3; d_gene: TRBD1
CDR3aa: CASSSTPKAETQYF; CDR3nt: TGTGCCAGCAGCTCAACACCGAAAGCGGAGACCCAGTACTTC; v_gene: TRBV11-2; j_gene: TRBJ2-5; d_gene: .
CDR3aa: CASTQRDRGYNEQFF; CDR3nt: TGTGCCAGCACCCAGCGGGACAGGGGGTACAATGAGCAGTTCTTC; v_gene: TRBV6-5; j_gene: TRBJ2-1; d_gene: TRBD1
CDR3aa: CAISEYRGNTGELFF; CDR3nt: TGTGCCATCAGTGAGTACAGGGGAAACACCGGGGAGCTGTTTTTT; v_gene: TRBV10-3; j_gene: TRBJ2-2; d_gene: TRBD1
CDR3aa: CASQEVTPNTGELFF; CDR3nt: TGTGCCAGTCAAGAGGTCACCCCCAACACCGGGGAGCTGTTTTTT; v_gene: TRBV7-2; j_gene: TRBJ2-2; d_gene: .
CDR3aa: CASSKGVSYEQYF; CDR3nt: TGTGCCAGCAGTAAGGGGGTATCCTACGAGCAGTACTTC; v_gene: TRBV7-6; j_gene: TRBJ2-7; d_gene: .
CDR3aa: CASSPGTGSYEQYF; CDR3nt: TGTGCCAGCAGCCCCGGGACAGGTTCCTACGAGCAGTACTTC; v_gene: TRBV11-2; j_gene: TRBJ2-7; d_gene: TRBD1
CDR3aa: CASSPVTSGVTDTQYF; CDR3nt: TGTGCCAGCAGTCCCGTTACTAGCGGGGTCACAGATACGCAGTATTTT; v_gene: TRBV5-4; j_gene: TRBJ2-3; d_gene: TRBD2
CDR3aa: CASSLAGGAKKDEQFF; CDR3nt: TGTGCCAGCAGCTTAGCGGGAGGGGCCAAGAAGGATGAGCAGTTCTTC; v_gene: TRBV7-2; j_gene: TRBJ2-1; d_gene: TRBD2
CDR3aa: CASSLGHTATDTQYF; CDR3nt: TGTGCCAGCAGCTTAGGACACACCGCGACAGATACGCAGTATTTT; v_gene: TRBV7-2; j_gene: TRBJ2-3; d_gene: .
CDR3aa: CASSLEQGRDTQYF; CDR3nt: TGTGCCAGCAGCTTAGAACAGGGGCGCGATACGCAGTATTTT; v_gene: TRBV13; j_gene: TRBJ2-3; d_gene: TRBD1
CDR3aa: CASSSDRAYEQYF; CDR3nt: TGTGCCAGCAGCAGCGACAGGGCTTACGAGCAGTACTTC; v_gene: TRBV11-2; j_gene: TRBJ2-7; d_gene: TRBD1
CDR3aa: CAISPSSGGEYEQYF; CDR3nt: TGTGCCATCAGCCCTTCTAGCGGGGGCGAATACGAGCAGTACTTC; v_gene: TRBV10-3; j_gene: TRBJ2-7; d_gene: TRBD2
CDR3aa: CASSIEQGNEQYF; CDR3nt: TGTGCCAGTAGTATCGAACAGGGGAACGAGCAGTACTTC; v_gene: TRBV19; j_gene: TRBJ2-7; d_gene: TRBD1